This passage covers 2 T cell receptor beta chains from one sample sequenced in a study of regulatory T cells in long-lasting Graves disease. The time point: newly diagnosed GD, antithyroid drugs for less than 3 months. Preparation of the TCR library used RNA extracted from PBMCs. Libraries of TCR beta came from iRepertoire HTBI primers plus Arm-PCR of CDR3 regions. Via MiXCR, TCRdb re-called the multiplex PCR reads, giving one row per CDR3 protein. Among approximately 400,000 distinct CDR3 sequences listed, around 15% were seen once. This specimen consisted of peripheral blood mononuclear cells (PBMCs), obtained at new diagnosis, from a patient treated with antithyroid drugs. The receptor source for this set is a female donor with Graves disease.

This clonotype was counted at least ten times. The chain couples TRBV19 to TRBJ2-5; 9 nucleotides match TRBD2. The CDR3 has 16 amino acids. CDR1 and CDR2 from the germline V gene are LNHDA and SQIVND (reference sequence). V shed 3 bases, J shed 3 bases, and the junction held 8 bases outside the gene matches. The chain's CDR3 is CASSMLGGGVEETQYF. The CDR3 DNA sequence: TGTGCCAGTAGTATGTTAGGCGGGGGGGTGGAAGAGACCCAGTACTTC.

This clonotype was detected many times. The chain recombines TRBV3-1 with TRBJ2-2; D is possibly TRBD2 (5 bases). Germline-derived CDR1 and CDR2 are LGHDT and YNNKEL (reference sequence). V lost 2 bases, J lost 4 bases, and 20 bases lay in between. The CDR3 is made up of 18 amino acids. CDR3 residues: CASSQPPRGGFFTGELFF. CDR3 coding DNA: TGTGCCAGCAGCCAACCACCCCGAGGCGGGTTCTTCACCGGGGAGCTGTTTTTT.